This T cell receptor beta chain comes out of a study of OX40 agonist ivuxolimab in advanced cancers. In the study overall: Those enrolled were roughly 80% male, with a mean age of around 58 years and ages from roughly 23 to 79. Study-wide results and limits: At 0.1 to 3.0 mg/kg and by week 6, clonal expansion occurred in CD4+ and CD8+ blood T cells.

Only in-frame clones appear in the TCRdb table, and some are missing; sequencing was by immunoSEQ multiplex PCR. This sample has some 80,000 clones, with 94% found just once. A remark on this clone: What it binds is unknown.

V shed 10 bases and J shed 2 bases, with 14 bases lying between them. The CDR3 covers 13 residues. CDR1 and CDR2 (germline): LNHDA, SQIVND (reference sequence). This clonotype was obtained from an adult with an advanced solid tumor such as melanoma, head and neck, liver or kidney cancer. The chain links TRBV19 to TRBJ1-2; D not certain. The source material was CD4+ or CD8+ T cells sorted from blood, sampled in a trial of the OX40 agonist ivuxolimab. In DNA form, the CDR3 reads TGTGCCACCGCAGGAGGCTTCAACTATGGCTACACCTTC. Translating gives CATAGGFNYGYTF.